Listed below are T cell receptor beta chains from one sample, sequenced in a study of T-cell reconstitution after alpha-beta-depleted transplantation in children. MiXCR, applied by TCRdb to the PCR reads, yields one record per CDR3 protein. This repertoire shows 700,000 or so distinct CDR3 sequences, under 15% found once; its top ten account for about 0.77%. Sequenced here: PBMCs, sampled before TCRalphabeta/CD19-depleted stem cell transplant. The source is a girl aged 2 to 9 with congenital amegakaryocytic thrombocytopenia, due to receive a stem cell transplant. Both conserved end residues are trimmed from each CDR3. The order of the fields is V gene, J gene, CDR3 protein.

TRBV6-5	TRBJ1-5	ASSYSQQPQH
TRBV5-4	TRBJ2-3	ASSLAGEGPDTQY
TRBV6-5	TRBJ1-1	ASSYSPLDRGRTEAF
TRBV5-1	TRBJ1-6	ASSSDAGAGSPLH
TRBV20-1	TRBJ2-7	SARVATAYEQY
TRBV11-3	TRBJ2-1	ASSLAGREVDEQF
TRBV12-3/TRBV12-4	TRBJ2-1	ASSRFSGTSSYNEQF
TRBV11-3	TRBJ2-5	ASSLNPSGVQETQY
TRBV7-2	TRBJ2-1	ASSLVSGRRHSYEQF
TRBV20-1	TRBJ2-7	SARDGGSYEQY
TRBV7-9	TRBJ2-3	ASSLGRKDTQY
TRBV28	TRBJ2-7	ASSPQPPYEQY
TRBV7-9	TRBJ2-2	ASSEQGLGLSGELF
TRBV29-1	TRBJ2-1	SVALGLNNEQF
TRBV11-2	TRBJ2-7	ASSLGLSRTGVREQY
TRBV11-2	TRBJ2-5	ASSLGPSRLLGETQY
TRBV5-1	TRBJ2-2	ASSVIAGTHGELF
TRBV12-3/TRBV12-4	TRBJ2-1	ASSSDPSGTSEQF
TRBV20-1	TRBJ2-6	SARRQTSGANVLT
TRBV20-1	TRBJ2-5	SAAGEETQY
TRBV7-2	TRBJ2-7	ASSLTREGQYEQY
TRBV5-1	TRBJ2-5	ASQTGGSQETQY